This is a list of T cell receptor beta chains from one sample in a study of CD8 T cells in Susac syndrome. TCRdb itself ran the immunoSEQ multiplex PCR reads through MiXCR, one entry per CDR3 protein. The repertoire holds 95,000 to 150,000 distinct CDR3 sequences, with nearly 96% as singletons. The sequenced sample consisted of CD4+ T cells from PBMCs. These receptors originate from a human donor with Susac syndrome. The CDR3 runs from the conserved cysteine through the conserved F or W. Fields, in order: J gene, D gene, V gene, clone size, CDR3 DNA, CDR3 protein. D genes are given only for firm matches. Expanded clones get a size class; other rows say once, few or many, or leave the size out.

TRBJ2-5	TRBD1	TRBV28	NA	TGTGCCAGCAGTCAGGCTGACAGGGGTGATGAGACCCAGTACTTC	CASSQADRGDETQYF
TRBJ1-2	NA	TRBV5-6	once	TGTGCCAGCAGCATGGTGGGGAGCGGCTACACCTTC	CASSMVGSGYTF
TRBJ2-7	TRBD2	TRBV2	once	TGTGCCAGCAGTGAAAGACTAGCGGGAGCACAGTACTTC	CASSERLAGAQYF
TRBJ2-6	NA	TRBV30	NA	TGTGCCTGGACAAAGGCTGGGGCCAACGTCCTGACTTTC	CAWTKAGANVLTF
TRBJ1-3	NA	TRBV25-1	NA	TGTGCCAGCACGCAGGGTTCTTCTGGAAACACCATATATTTT	CASTQGSSGNTIYF
TRBJ2-1	NA	TRBV7-6	NA	TGTGCCAGCAGTTTGTCGGGAGTCGGCCACAATGAGCAGTTCTTC	CASSLSGVGHNEQFF
TRBJ2-5	TRBD2	TRBV29-1	NA	TGCAGCGTCAGGGAGGGCCAGGAGACCCAGTACTTC	CSVREGQETQYF
TRBJ2-2	NA	TRBV7-2	NA	TGTGCCAGCAGCGCCACCCGCACCGGGGAGCTGTTTTTT	CASSATRTGELFF
TRBJ1-1	TRBD1	TRBV7-2	NA	TGTGCCAGCAGTCGGGACAGGAACACTGAAGCTTTCTTT	CASSRDRNTEAFF
TRBJ2-3	NA	TRBV6-1	NA	TGTGCCAGCAGTGAAGAGGCAGTCACAGATACGCAGTATTTT	CASSEEAVTDTQYF
TRBJ1-1	NA	TRBV30	NA	TGTGCCTGGAGTCCCCTCGGGGGGCCGAACACTGAAGCTTTCTTT	CAWSPLGGPNTEAFF
TRBJ2-5	NA	TRBV29-1	NA	TGCAGCGTTCAGGACCAAGAGACCCAGTACTTC	CSVQDQETQYF
TRBJ2-1	NA	TRBV3-1	NA	TGTGCCAGCAGCTTTACTAGTACCCATGAGCAGTTCTTC	CASSFTSTHEQFF
TRBJ1-1	NA	TRBV11-3	few	TGTGCCAGCAGCCCTCAGGAGAACACTGAAGCTTTCTTT	CASSPQENTEAFF
TRBJ2-7	TRBD2	TRBV5-1	NA	TGCGCCACCGAAAGCGGGAGAGGAGGCGAGCAGTACTTC	CATESGRGGEQYF
TRBJ2-1	TRBD1	TRBV4-3	NA	TGCGCCAGCGCGCAGGGGGAGACAGTTAATGAGCAGTTCTTC	CASAQGETVNEQFF
TRBJ1-5	TRBD1	TRBV20-1	NA	TGCAGTGCTATTTTTGCAGGGGGCGTCGAACAGCCCCAGCATTTT	CSAIFAGGVEQPQHF
TRBJ2-5	TRBD2	TRBV6-5	NA	TGTGCCAGCAGTCGGGACTACAAAGAGACCCAGTACTTC	CASSRDYKETQYF
TRBJ2-3	NA	TRBV25-1	NA	TGTGCCAGCAGTGAGTACAGGCGGGATACGCAGTATTTT	CASSEYRRDTQYF
TRBJ1-2	NA	TRBV29-1	once	TGCAGCGTCATCCCACAGGGCTGGTATGGCTACACCTTC	CSVIPQGWYGYTF
TRBJ1-2	NA	TRBV25-1	NA	TGTGCCAGCGAGGGAGGTTGGAACTATGGCTACACCTTC	CASEGGWNYGYTF
TRBJ2-7	TRBD2	TRBV6-2/TRBV6-3	NA	TGTGCCAGCAGCCGTAGCGGGATTGAGCAGTACTTC	CASSRSGIEQYF
TRBJ1-1	NA	TRBV29-1	NA	TGCAGCGGATCGGGGGCTCCGAACACTGAAGCTTTCTTT	CSGSGAPNTEAFF
TRBJ2-7	NA	TRBV29-1	NA	TGCAGCGTTGCCACAGTCTTCGACTACGAGCAGTACTTC	CSVATVFDYEQYF
TRBJ2-5	TRBD2	TRBV2	NA	TGTGCCACTATTCCTAGCGGGAGGGCCGTCGAGACCCAGTACTTC	CATIPSGRAVETQYF
TRBJ2-5	NA	TRBV28	NA	TGTGCCAGCAGTCCCCGGGGGACCCAGTACTTC	CASSPRGTQYF
TRBJ2-7	NA	TRBV7-9	NA	TGTGCCAGCAGCGCCTCCGGTTCCTACGAGCAGTACTTC	CASSASGSYEQYF
TRBJ2-6	NA	TRBV9	NA	TGTGCCAGCAGCGCGGACCACTCTGGGGCCAACGTCCTGACTTTC	CASSADHSGANVLTF
TRBJ2-2	NA	TRBV5-6	NA	TGTGCCAGCAGCTCGCTGCAGGGCACCGGGGAGCTGTTTTTT	CASSSLQGTGELFF
TRBJ2-1	NA	TRBV28	NA	TGTGCCAGCAGTTTAAATGAGCAGTTCTTC	CASSLNEQFF
TRBJ2-1	TRBD2	TRBV3-1	NA	TGTGCCAGCAGCCAAGACAGACTAGCGGGAGAGTATGAGCAGTTCTTC	CASSQDRLAGEYEQFF
TRBJ2-3	TRBD1	TRBV24-1	NA	TGTGCCACCAGTGATTTGAGGACAGGGGAAGATACGCAGTATTTT	CATSDLRTGEDTQYF
TRBJ2-1	NA	TRBV20-1	NA	TGCAGTGCTAGGCCTCTACGAGGGGGCTCCTACAATGAGCAGTTCTTC	CSARPLRGGSYNEQFF
TRBJ2-3	TRBD2	TRBV29-1	once	TGCAGCGTTTCGCAAGCGGGACCCACAGATACGCAGTATTTT	CSVSQAGPTDTQYF
TRBJ2-1	TRBD2	TRBV3-1	NA	TGTGCCAGCAGCAGACTAGCGGGACGTGAGCAGTTCTTC	CASSRLAGREQFF
TRBJ1-2	NA	TRBV15	NA	TGTGCCACCAGCAGAGATTTTCGGACGGACTATGGCTACACCTTC	CATSRDFRTDYGYTF
TRBJ2-1	TRBD2	TRBV20-1	NA	TGCAGTGCTAGGCCTTTGACTAGCGGGGGATACAATGAGCAGTTCTTC	CSARPLTSGGYNEQFF
TRBJ2-7	TRBD1	TRBV9	NA	TGTGCCAGCAGCCCACAGGGGACAGCGTTCTACGAGCAGTACTTC	CASSPQGTAFYEQYF
TRBJ2-7	NA	TRBV12-3/TRBV12-4	NA	TGTGCCAGCAGTTTTGGGGGCTACGAGCAGTACTTC	CASSFGGYEQYF
TRBJ1-1	TRBD1	TRBV7-2	NA	TGTGCCAGCAGCCGCCAGGGGGCGGACACTGAAGCTTTCTTT	CASSRQGADTEAFF
TRBJ1-4	TRBD1	TRBV5-4	NA	TGTGCCAGCAGCTTGGGGACAGGACGTAATGAAAAACTGTTTTTT	CASSLGTGRNEKLFF
TRBJ2-4	TRBD1	TRBV19	NA	TGTGCCAGTAATACAGGGGCGGTAGCCAAAAACATTCAGTACTTC	CASNTGAVAKNIQYF
TRBJ2-7	NA	TRBV5-1	few	TGTGCCAGCAGCTTAGGTGCCTACGAGCAGTACTTC	CASSLGAYEQYF
TRBJ2-7	NA	TRBV10-3	NA	TGTGCCATCGGTGGTGGGCAGGGCCGAACCTACGAGCAGTACTTC	CAIGGGQGRTYEQYF
TRBJ2-7	TRBD2	TRBV27	NA	TGTGCCAGCAGTTTTAGGACTAGCGGCTACGAGCAGTACTTC	CASSFRTSGYEQYF
TRBJ2-7	NA	TRBV2	NA	TGTGCCAGCAGGGAGGACAGAAGCTCCTACGAGCAGTACTTC	CASREDRSSYEQYF
TRBJ1-5	TRBD1	TRBV18	NA	TGTGCCAGCTCACCCATCGGACAGGGAAGCAATCAGCCCCAGCATTTT	CASSPIGQGSNQPQHF
TRBJ2-7	NA	TRBV29-1	NA	TGCAGCGTTGGAGGGTACCAAGACTACGAGCAGTACTTC	CSVGGYQDYEQYF
TRBJ1-4	NA	TRBV5-1	once	TGCGCCAGCAGCTTGGAAGGGGCAACTAATGAAAAACTGTTTTTT	CASSLEGATNEKLFF
TRBJ2-5	NA	TRBV6-1	NA	TGTGCCAGCAGTGAGCTACAGGGGGGGCAAGAGACCCAGTACTTC	CASSELQGGQETQYF
TRBJ2-7	NA	TRBV5-1	NA	TGCGCCAGCAGCTTGGATCTAGGTACCCGCGGGGAGCAGTACTTC	CASSLDLGTRGEQYF
TRBJ1-1	NA	TRBV3-1	NA	TGTGCCAGCAGAGACCTCAAAGGCGCTGAAGCTTTCTTT	CASRDLKGAEAFF
TRBJ1-2	TRBD1	TRBV12-3/TRBV12-4	NA	TGTGCCAGCAGCTCGAGACAGGGGTTATTGCATGGCTACACCTTC	CASSSRQGLLHGYTF
TRBJ1-2	NA	TRBV19	NA	TGTGCCAGTAGTATCTCCCCCCGACAGAACTATGGCTACACCTTC	CASSISPRQNYGYTF
TRBJ2-5	TRBD2	TRBV12-3/TRBV12-4	NA	TGTGCCAGCAGCACCCCAGCGGGAGGATTGGGAGAGACCCAGTACTTC	CASSTPAGGLGETQYF
TRBJ1-3	NA	TRBV30	NA	TGTGCCTGGAGTTCCACTGCGAGCTCTGGAAACACCATATATTTT	CAWSSTASSGNTIYF
TRBJ2-3	TRBD2	TRBV30	few	TGTGCCTGGAGTGGGACTAGGGATACGCAGTATTTT	CAWSGTRDTQYF
TRBJ2-3	NA	TRBV28	NA	TGTGCCAGCAACCGGCCTGACTGGGATACTTGGTATTTT	CASNRPDWDTWYF
TRBJ2-5	TRBD1	TRBV29-1	NA	TGCAGCGTTAACAGGGGGTACCAAGAGACCCAGTACTTC	CSVNRGYQETQYF